This T cell receptor (beta chain) originates from a study of human versus mouse CDR3 diversity and MHC coevolution. Points from the study as a whole: Mice had fewer CDR3 deletions and insertions than humans on average.

The CDR3 length is 15 residues. Germline values: CDR1 KGHSH, CDR2 LQKENI. V was pared by 6 bases and J by 11 bases, with 20 bases between. Profiled with immunoSEQ multiplex PCR; TCRdb holds only in-frame clones, not every one. The sample has some 82,000 clones, 80% to 95% seen once. Note on this clone: Its antigen remains unidentified.

The receptor was derived from a person between 25 and 70 years old in good health. This chain uses TRBV18 with TRBJ1-6, with D tentatively TRBD1 (6 bases). Sequencing input: naive CD4+ T cells from blood. Subset meaning: CD45RO-negative CD62L-positive naive CD4 T cells. The CDR3 nucleotides read TGTGCCAGCTCTAACACGGGGGGGGGCCACACACCCCTCCACTTT. Its translation is CASSNTGGGHTPLHF.